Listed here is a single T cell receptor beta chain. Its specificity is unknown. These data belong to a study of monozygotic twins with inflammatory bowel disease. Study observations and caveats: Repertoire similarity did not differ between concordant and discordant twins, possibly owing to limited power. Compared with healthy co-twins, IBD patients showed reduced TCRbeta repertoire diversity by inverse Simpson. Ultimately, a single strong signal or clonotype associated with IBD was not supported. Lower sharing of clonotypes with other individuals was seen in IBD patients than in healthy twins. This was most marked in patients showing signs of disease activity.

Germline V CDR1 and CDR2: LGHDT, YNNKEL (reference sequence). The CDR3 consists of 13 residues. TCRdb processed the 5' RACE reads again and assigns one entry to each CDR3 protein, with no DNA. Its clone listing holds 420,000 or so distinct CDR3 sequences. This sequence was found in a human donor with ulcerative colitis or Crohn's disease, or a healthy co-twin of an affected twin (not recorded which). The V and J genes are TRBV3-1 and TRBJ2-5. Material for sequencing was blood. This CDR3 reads CASSQGDKETQYF.